These 8 T cell receptor beta chains were sequenced from one sample in a study of blood T cells in healthy people across ages. Then a second PCR, running about 7 to 11 cycles, was carried out with a sample-barcoded 5' primer and a J-beta primer mix. TCRdb recomputed calls from the 5' RACE reads with MiXCR, one row per CDR3 protein. The top ten clones hold approximately 0.79% of a sample with more than 900,000 distinct CDR3 sequences, under 30% of them seen once. The sample was also linked to a second study, of T cells of mothers and their children.

The sequencing sample was made of blood. All receptors derive from a girl aged 2-10 years in good health.

The V gene is TRBV6-5, the J gene TRBJ2-2; a possible D gene is TRBD2 (6 bases). Germline V gene data show CDR1 as MNHEY and CDR2 as SVGAGI. Trimming pared 5 bases from V and 5 bases from J, leaving 15 bases between. The CDR3 totals 15 residues. The CDR3 loop reads CASSQTSPNTGELFF. The CDR3 bases are TGTGCCAGCAGTCAAACTAGCCCAAATACCGGGGAGCTGTTTTTT.

The gene calls are TRBV4-1 and TRBJ1-4, with 9 bases fitting TRBD1. V shed 3 bases, J shed 13 bases, and the junction held 9 bases outside the gene matches. CDR1 MGHRA and CDR2 YSYEKL come from the germline V gene. The CDR3 loop spans 14 amino acids. CDR3 region: CASSQVSGTGRLFF. The CDR3 nucleotides are TGCGCCAGCAGCCAGGTTTCCGGGACAGGGCGACTGTTTTTT.

This clonotype came up a few times. The chain couples TRBV29-1 to TRBJ2-5; TRBD1 matches 9 bases. V lost 2 bases to trimming and J lost 5 bases; unmatched junction nucleotides: 15. Looked up from germline, CDR1 is SQVTM and CDR2 is ANQGSEA. This CDR3 has 17 residues. The DNA of the CDR3 is TGCAGCGTTGAAATCCTTGGGACAGGGATCTTAGGGGAGACCCAGTACTTC. Its protein is CSVEILGTGILGETQYF.

The rearrangement joins TRBV6-1 to TRBJ1-2, with D possibly TRBD1 on 5 matching bases. V shed 3 bases and J shed 7 bases, with 9 bases lying between them. The length of the CDR3 is 12 residues. The germline CDR1 and CDR2 sequences are MNHNS and SASEGT. CDR3 amino acids: CASSEGVFGYTF. For the CDR3, the DNA is TGTGCCAGCAGTGAGGGGGTCTTTGGCTACACCTTC.

The table lists this clonotype with a few counts. The rearrangement links TRBV6-2 or TRBV6-3 to TRBJ2-7; 11 bases agree with TRBD2. The CDR3 extends over 17 amino acids. V trimming: 6 bases; J trimming: 5 bases; junction bases outside the gene matches: 15. Germline V CDR1 and CDR2: MNHEY, SVGEGT. CDR3 residues: CASSQTPPGLAAHEQYF. The CDR3, as DNA: TGTGCCAGCAGCCAAACTCCTCCGGGACTAGCGGCACACGAGCAGTACTTC.

Only a few counts were recorded for this clonotype. V is TRBV27 and J is TRBJ1-2, with 7 bases identical to TRBD1. The CDR3 totals 15 residues. J gave up 5 bases and V 5 bases, and 11 bases lay outside the gene matches. Germline V lookup: CDR1 MNHEY, CDR2 SMNVEV (reference sequence). The CDR3 spells CASSPGTETLYGYTF. CDR3 nucleotides: TGTGCCAGCAGTCCCGGGACAGAGACTCTATATGGCTACACCTTC.

This clonotype was observed a few times. A much larger clone differs from this one at a single base, so this may be a read error. Here the CDR3 reads CASSFGVGYEQYF. Here the CDR3 DNA reads TGTGCCAGCAGCTTTGGGGTCGGGTACGAGCAGTACTTC. The V and J genes are TRBV11-2 and TRBJ2-7; D not resolved. The length of the CDR3 is 13 residues. From germline, CDR1 is SGHAT and CDR2 FQNNGV. V was shortened by 3 bases and J by 4 bases, with 10 bases between the two germline ends.

This clonotype was detected only a few times. The J gene is TRBJ2-5, the V gene TRBV29-1, with 8 bases aligning to TRBD1. Matching the DNA end better, TRBJ2-1 makes the J call doubtful. CDR1 is SQVTM and CDR2 is ANQGSEA in the germline V gene. This CDR3 spans 12 amino acids. The chain's CDR3 is CRLPRGLNEQFF. In DNA form, the CDR3 reads TGCAGGCTTCCCAGGGGGCTCAATGAGCAGTTCTTC.